These 11 T cell receptor beta chains were sequenced from one sample in a study of blood T cell repertoires in COVID-19. The assay was immunoSEQ multiplex PCR, and TCRdb's table has in-frame clones only and misses some. The sample yields around 82,000 clones, 75% to 85% seen once. The source material was peripheral blood. Receptor source: a man between 50 and 59 years old with COVID-19, enrolled during active disease.

The V call is TRBV7-9, the J call TRBJ2-7, with 7 bases aligning to TRBD1. Germline V gives CDR1 SEHNR, CDR2 FQNEAQ (reference sequence). The CDR3 runs 14 residues. V shed 5 bases, J shed 3 bases, and the junction held 7 bases outside the gene matches. CDR3 DNA sequence: TGTGCCAGCAGCCTACCGGGACAGAACTACGAGCAGTACTTC. This gives the protein CASSLPGQNYEQYF.

The chain links TRBV7-2 to TRBJ2-7, with D possibly being TRBD1 (5 bases). Germline assignment: CDR1 SGHTA and CDR2 FQGNSA. The CDR3 consists of 15 residues. Deletions cut 5 bases from V and 1 base from J, with 15 bases between. CDR3 DNA: TGTGCCAGCAGCAATAGCATTGGACAATCCTACGAGCAGTACTTC. It codes for CASSNSIGQSYEQYF.

The chain carries TRBV3-1 (or the pseudogene TRBV3-2) and TRBJ1-2, with 7 bases fitting TRBD1. Germline V gene data show CDR1 as LGHDT and CDR2 as YNNKEL (reference sequence). J lost 7 bases, V lost 4 bases, and 15 bases had no gene match. The CDR3 is 16 residues long. CDR3 sequence reads: CASSPTRQGKRIGYTF. DNA for the CDR3: TGTGCCAGCAGCCCCACCCGACAGGGCAAACGGATTGGCTACACCTTC.

The chain uses TRBV30 and TRBJ2-6, with 8 bases aligning to TRBD2. The CDR3 is 15 amino acids. The germline V gene has CDR1 GTSNPN and CDR2 SVGIG (reference sequence). V lost 5 bases and J lost 0; bases outside the gene matches: 3. CDR3 sequence (DNA): TGTGCCTGGGTCCGGGGGGGCTCTGGGGCCAACGTCCTGACTTTC. Its translation: CAWVRGGSGANVLTF.

The V and J genes are TRBV6-1 and TRBJ1-5; D is ambiguous. This CDR3 contains 15 residues. V was clipped by 2 bases and J by 3 bases, with 11 bases between them. The germline V gene has CDR1 MNHNS and CDR2 SASEGT. The CDR3 DNA is TGTGCCAGCAGTGAACAACGACTCCCCAATCAGCCCCAGCATTTT. As protein: CASSEQRLPNQPQHF.

This chain connects TRBV7-3 to TRBJ2-2; 15 bases agree with TRBD2. The CDR3 has 17 residues. CDR1 and CDR2 (germline): SGHTA, FQGTGA. Trimming took 5 bases from V and 5 from J; bases not matched to a gene: 6. CDR3 region: CASSVGLAGGVTGELFF. The CDR3 DNA reads as TGTGCCAGCAGCGTGGGACTAGCGGGAGGAGTTACCGGGGAGCTGTTTTTT.

The chain links TRBV14 to TRBJ2-1; tentative D call: TRBD2 (6 bases). Germline-derived CDR1 and CDR2 are SGHDN and FVKESK. V lost 3 bases, J lost 15 bases, and 24 bases lay in between. The CDR3 runs 15 residues. CDR3 bases: TGTGCCAGCAGCCAGGATGTGCCGGGACTCGGCCATGTGTTCTTC. Amino acid sequence: CASSQDVPGLGHVFF.

The chain links TRBV6-5 to TRBJ1-6; D call uncertain. CDR1 and CDR2 (germline): MNHEY, SVGAGI. The V and J ends lost 10 bases and 9 bases respectively, with 19 bases between them. This CDR3 is 14 amino acids long. CDR3 amino acids: CAISEDPKVSPLHF. The CDR3 DNA reads TGTGCCATTTCGGAGGACCCAAAGGTTTCACCCCTCCACTTT.

This clone has just a few counts. This sequence joins TRBV4-1 and TRBJ1-2; weak D call: TRBD1 (6 bases). The germline V gene encodes CDR1 MGHRA and CDR2 YSYEKL. The CDR3 is 14 residues long. With 6 bases removed from V and 8 bases from J, the gap between germline ends came to 19 bases. CDR3 amino acids: CASRGPGQGRGYTF. In DNA form, the CDR3 reads TGCGCCAGCAGGGGTCCGGGACAAGGCCGCGGCTACACCTTC.

The rearrangement uses TRBV19 and TRBJ1-5; D may be TRBD1 (6 bases). Trimming took off 7 bases at V and 0 bases at J, with 19 bases between the two ends. CDR1 LNHDA and CDR2 SQIVND come from the germline V gene (reference sequence). The CDR3 totals 17 residues. The CDR3 DNA reads TGTGCCAGTAAGATCGGGACATACCCCACTAGCAATCAGCCCCAGCATTTT. This gives the protein CASKIGTYPTSNQPQHF.

In DNA form, the CDR3 reads TGTGCCAGTAGTGTCGGGACAGGGGGTCGAACTGAAGCTTTCTTT. Its protein is CASSVGTGGRTEAFF. The genes are TRBV19 and TRBJ1-1, with 11 bases aligning to TRBD1. The V gene's germline CDR1 is LNHDA and CDR2 SQIVND (reference sequence). The CDR3 consists of 15 residues. J was trimmed by 5 bases and V by 5 bases; bases with no gene match: 7.